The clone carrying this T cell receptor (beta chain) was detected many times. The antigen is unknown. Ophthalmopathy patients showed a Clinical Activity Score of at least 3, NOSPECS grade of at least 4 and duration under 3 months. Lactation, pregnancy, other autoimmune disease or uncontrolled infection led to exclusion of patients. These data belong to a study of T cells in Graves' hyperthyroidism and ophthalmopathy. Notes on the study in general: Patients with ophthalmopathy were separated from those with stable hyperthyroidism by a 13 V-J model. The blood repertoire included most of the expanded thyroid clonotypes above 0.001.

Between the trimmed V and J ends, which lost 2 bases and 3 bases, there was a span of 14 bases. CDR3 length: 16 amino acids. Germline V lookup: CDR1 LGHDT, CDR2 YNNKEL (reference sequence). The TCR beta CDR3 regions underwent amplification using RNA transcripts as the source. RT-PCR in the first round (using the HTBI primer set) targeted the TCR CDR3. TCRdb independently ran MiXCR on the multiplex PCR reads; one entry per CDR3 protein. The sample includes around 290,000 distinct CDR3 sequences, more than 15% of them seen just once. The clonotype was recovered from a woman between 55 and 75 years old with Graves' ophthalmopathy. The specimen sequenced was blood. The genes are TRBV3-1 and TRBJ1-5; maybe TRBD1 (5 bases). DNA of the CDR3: TGTGCCAGCAGCCAATCGGGACTCGGTCCCAATCAGCCCCAGCATTTT. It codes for CASSQSGLGPNQPQHF.